This is a list of T cell receptor beta chains from one sample in a study of T cells in Graves' hyperthyroidism and ophthalmopathy. TCRdb recomputed calls from the multiplex PCR reads with MiXCR, one row per CDR3 protein. In the table there are 480,000 or so distinct CDR3 sequences, 46% of which are singletons. Sequenced sample: peripheral blood or thyroid tissue (not recorded which). The receptors here all came from an adult woman with Graves' disease, either hyperthyroidism or ophthalmopathy (not recorded which). The CDR3 runs from the conserved cysteine through the conserved F or W. D genes are given only for firm matches. Expanded clones get a size class; other rows say once, few or many, or leave the size out.

v_gene: TRBV19; j_gene: TRBJ1-5; d_gene: NA; abundance: few; CDR3nt: TGTGCCAGAAATAAGGGACAGCCCCAGCATTTT; CDR3aa: CARNKGQPQHF
v_gene: TRBV2; j_gene: TRBJ1-1; d_gene: NA; abundance: many; CDR3nt: TGTGCCAGCAGAGCTACCAGATGGGACACTGAAGCTTTCTTT; CDR3aa: CASRATRWDTEAFF
v_gene: TRBV7-2; j_gene: TRBJ1-6; d_gene: NA; abundance: NA; CDR3nt: TGTGCCAGCAGTTCACCCCTCCACTTT; CDR3aa: CASSSPLHF
v_gene: TRBV7-9; j_gene: TRBJ1-1; d_gene: NA; abundance: few; CDR3nt: TGTGCCAGCAGCCACCGGGGGGGGAGTACTGAAGCTTTCTTT; CDR3aa: CASSHRGGSTEAFF
v_gene: TRBV12-3/TRBV12-4; j_gene: TRBJ1-1; d_gene: NA; abundance: many; CDR3nt: TGTGCCAGCCGGAACAATCTACCATACACTGAAGCTTTCTTT; CDR3aa: CASRNNLPYTEAFF
v_gene: TRBV2; j_gene: TRBJ1-1; d_gene: NA; abundance: few; CDR3nt: TGTGCCAGCAGTGGGGAATATAACACTGAAGCTTTCTTT; CDR3aa: CASSGEYNTEAFF
v_gene: TRBV10-1; j_gene: TRBJ2-5; d_gene: TRBD2; abundance: NA; CDR3nt: TGCGCCAGCAGTGAGGGGACTAGCGGGGGACTTCAGTACTTC; CDR3aa: CASSEGTSGGLQYF
v_gene: TRBV5-1; j_gene: TRBJ2-5; d_gene: NA; abundance: many; CDR3nt: TGCGCCAGCTCTGGACTACCCGAGGAGACCCAGTACTTC; CDR3aa: CASSGLPEETQYF
v_gene: TRBV5-1; j_gene: TRBJ2-7; d_gene: NA; abundance: NA; CDR3nt: TGCGCCAGCAGCATGGACGGGCACGAGCAGTACTTC; CDR3aa: CASSMDGHEQYF
v_gene: TRBV13; j_gene: TRBJ1-3; d_gene: NA; abundance: few; CDR3nt: TGTGCCAGCAGCACTCGGACCGAGTTCGGCTCTGGAAACACCATATATTTT; CDR3aa: CASSTRTEFGSGNTIYF
v_gene: TRBV29-1; j_gene: TRBJ1-2; d_gene: NA; abundance: many; CDR3nt: TGCAGCGTTGTTATCAGGGGAAACTATGGCCACACCTTC; CDR3aa: CSVVIRGNYGHTF
v_gene: TRBV2; j_gene: TRBJ1-1; d_gene: TRBD1; abundance: many; CDR3nt: TGTGCCACCACGACAGGGATGGACACTGAAGCTTTCTTT; CDR3aa: CATTTGMDTEAFF
v_gene: TRBV7-9; j_gene: TRBJ2-5; d_gene: NA; abundance: NA; CDR3nt: TGTGCCAGCAGCTCGTCGTGGGGGAGGATTGCAGAGACCCAGTACTTC; CDR3aa: CASSSSWGRIAETQYF
v_gene: TRBV2; j_gene: TRBJ1-5; d_gene: TRBD1; abundance: NA; CDR3nt: TGTGTAGCGGGGCAGGGGGTTACTTATAGCAATCAGCCCCAGCATTTT; CDR3aa: CVAGQGVTYSNQPQHF
v_gene: TRBV20-1; j_gene: TRBJ1-6; d_gene: NA; abundance: NA; CDR3nt: TGCAGTGCTAAACATCCAGGGGCGAATTCACCCCTCCACTTT; CDR3aa: CSAKHPGANSPLHF
v_gene: TRBV2; j_gene: TRBJ1-1; d_gene: TRBD1; abundance: many; CDR3nt: TGTGCCAGCAGTGAAGCGCTCGGTAGGACAGGGAACACTGAAGCTTTCTTT; CDR3aa: CASSEALGRTGNTEAFF
v_gene: TRBV14; j_gene: TRBJ2-6; d_gene: NA; abundance: many; CDR3nt: TGTGCCAGCAGCCAACCTACAGGGATATCTGGGGCCAACGTCCTGACTTTC; CDR3aa: CASSQPTGISGANVLTF
v_gene: TRBV10-3; j_gene: TRBJ2-7; d_gene: NA; abundance: NA; CDR3nt: TGTGCCATCAGGGAGGGCGCCCCTTACGAGCAGTACTTC; CDR3aa: CAIREGAPYEQYF
v_gene: TRBV20-1; j_gene: TRBJ1-5; d_gene: NA; abundance: many; CDR3nt: TGCAGTGCTAGACCCGGACAGATAACTAATCAGCCCCAGCATTTT; CDR3aa: CSARPGQITNQPQHF
v_gene: TRBV5-1; j_gene: TRBJ2-7; d_gene: NA; abundance: many; CDR3nt: TGCGCCAGCAGCTTCCCCGACAGTACGTCCTACGAGCAGTACTTC; CDR3aa: CASSFPDSTSYEQYF
v_gene: TRBV19; j_gene: TRBJ1-5; d_gene: NA; abundance: NA; CDR3nt: TGTGCCAGTAGTACCGGGGGCAGGGGATATCAGCCCCAGCATTTT; CDR3aa: CASSTGGRGYQPQHF
v_gene: TRBV6-2/TRBV6-3; j_gene: TRBJ2-6; d_gene: NA; abundance: many; CDR3nt: TGTGCCAGCAGTTATTCAGCGGACAACGTCCTGACTTTC; CDR3aa: CASSYSADNVLTF
v_gene: TRBV27; j_gene: TRBJ2-5; d_gene: NA; abundance: few; CDR3nt: TGTGCCAGCAGTAAGCGACACCCTGGGGAGACCCAGTACTTC; CDR3aa: CASSKRHPGETQYF
v_gene: TRBV7-2; j_gene: TRBJ1-6; d_gene: NA; abundance: NA; CDR3nt: TGTGCCAACAGCCACCTCAGGGGTAATTCACCCCTCCACTTT; CDR3aa: CANSHLRGNSPLHF
v_gene: TRBV20-1; j_gene: TRBJ2-7; d_gene: NA; abundance: NA; CDR3nt: TGCAGTGCTAGATTTAGTTCGGAGAGCTCCTACGAGCAGTACTTC; CDR3aa: CSARFSSESSYEQYF
v_gene: TRBV5-1; j_gene: TRBJ2-2; d_gene: TRBD2; abundance: NA; CDR3nt: TGCGCCAGCAGAGGGGTAGCGGGAGAGACCGGGGAGCTGTTTTTT; CDR3aa: CASRGVAGETGELFF
v_gene: TRBV13; j_gene: TRBJ2-7; d_gene: TRBD2; abundance: few; CDR3nt: TGTGCCAGCAGCCTAGGCAGGCGGGGGGTGGGAGAGCAGTACTTC; CDR3aa: CASSLGRRGVGEQYF
v_gene: TRBV29-1; j_gene: TRBJ2-7; d_gene: NA; abundance: NA; CDR3nt: TGCAGCGCCTCAGGGTTTTCGTCCTACGAGCAGTACTTC; CDR3aa: CSASGFSSYEQYF
v_gene: TRBV20-1; j_gene: TRBJ1-5; d_gene: NA; abundance: NA; CDR3nt: TGCAGTGCTAGAGGGGAGCGGGGTGCTGTGCCCCAGCATTTT; CDR3aa: CSARGERGAVPQHF
v_gene: TRBV20-1; j_gene: TRBJ1-2; d_gene: TRBD1; abundance: NA; CDR3nt: TGCAGTGCTGAGGGGGACAGTGGCTATGGCTACACCTTC; CDR3aa: CSAEGDSGYGYTF
v_gene: TRBV7-2; j_gene: TRBJ1-2; d_gene: NA; abundance: few; CDR3nt: TGTGCCAGCAGGGAAACGGGACGGGCCTATGGCTACACCTTC; CDR3aa: CASRETGRAYGYTF
v_gene: TRBV10-2; j_gene: TRBJ1-5; d_gene: NA; abundance: many; CDR3nt: TGCGCCAGCGCTATACAGGGACTGTGGAATCAGCCCCAGCATTTT; CDR3aa: CASAIQGLWNQPQHF
v_gene: TRBV5-1; j_gene: TRBJ1-1; d_gene: NA; abundance: few; CDR3nt: TGCGCCAGCAGACGGGAACAGAACACTGAAGCTTTCTTT; CDR3aa: CASRREQNTEAFF
v_gene: TRBV29-1; j_gene: TRBJ2-3; d_gene: TRBD2; abundance: NA; CDR3nt: TGCAGCGTTGAAAAAGCGGGAGCAGATACGCAGTATTTT; CDR3aa: CSVEKAGADTQYF
v_gene: TRBV10-2; j_gene: TRBJ1-5; d_gene: NA; abundance: NA; CDR3nt: TGCGCCAGCAGTGGGACGGCAAATCAGCCCCAGCATTTT; CDR3aa: CASSGTANQPQHF
v_gene: TRBV2; j_gene: TRBJ2-5; d_gene: NA; abundance: NA; CDR3nt: TGTGCCAGCAGTTTTTGGGCGGTAGAGACCCAGTACTTC; CDR3aa: CASSFWAVETQYF
v_gene: TRBV12-3/TRBV12-4; j_gene: TRBJ2-5; d_gene: NA; abundance: NA; CDR3nt: TGTGCCACCAGTCATAGCGGCTCCCAAGAGACCCAGTACTTC; CDR3aa: CATSHSGSQETQYF